The next 8 T cell receptor beta chains were all read from a single sample in a study of T-cell memory formation after mild COVID-19. MiXCR was run by TCRdb on the 5' RACE reads, yielding one entry per CDR3 protein. The top ten clones hold around 8.4% of a sample with 350,000 to 500,000 distinct CDR3 sequences, approximately 20% of them seen once. Sequencing was performed on PBMCs or a T cell subset sorted from them (not recorded which). Receptors were obtained from an adult woman who had mild COVID-19 (a few samples of this study predate the infection). Cell type and time point are not known.

The chain uses TRBV7-2 and TRBJ1-5; 7 bases are shared with TRBD1. J was trimmed by 2 bases and V by 4 bases; bases with no gene match: 5. Per germline, CDR1 SGHTA and CDR2 FQGNSA. The CDR3 contains 15 residues. CDR3 sequence: CASSWTGVGNQPQHF. CDR3 sequence (DNA): TGTGCCAGCAGCTGGACAGGAGTCGGCAATCAGCCCCAGCATTTT.

J is TRBJ2-7 and V is TRBV6-1; D is uncertain. The ends were cut back, 7 bases at V and 3 bases at J, with 10 bases in the middle. CDR1 MNHNS and CDR2 SASEGT come from the germline V gene. CDR3 length: 12 residues. CDR3 DNA: TGTGCCAGCACTCTAAACAGCTACGAGCAGTACTTC. It encodes CASTLNSYEQYF.

This clonotype was recorded at least ten times. The chain couples TRBV18 to TRBJ2-1, with a possible D match to TRBD2 (5 bases). Germline CDR1 and CDR2: KGHSH and LQKENI. V lost 0 bases to trimming and J lost 9 bases, with 18 bases between them. CDR3 length equals 16 residues. For the CDR3, the DNA is TGTGCCAGCTCACCACCGCACGGAGGCAACAACGGTGAGCAGTTCTTC. Translation gives CASSPPHGGNNGEQFF.

The rearrangement links TRBV3-1 to TRBJ2-7; D is possibly TRBD1 (6 bases). V shed 6 bases and J shed 6 bases, with 18 bases lying between them. CDR1 and CDR2 (germline): LGHDT, YNNKEL (reference sequence). The CDR3 is made up of 14 amino acids. This chain's CDR3 is CASRPSRGRGEQYF. The CDR3 nucleotides read TGTGCCAGCAGGCCTTCCAGGGGTCGGGGCGAGCAGTACTTC.

This clonotype was counted only a few times. The chain uses TRBV6-2 or TRBV6-3 and TRBJ2-3; no reliable D call. The V end was cut by 0 bases, the J end by 0 bases, with 7 bases between. The CDR3 extends over 15 amino acids. Germline CDR1 and CDR2: MNHEY and SVGEGT. In DNA form, the CDR3 reads TGTGCCAGCAGTTACTCTTTAGCTAGCACAGATACGCAGTATTTT. Translating it yields CASSYSLASTDTQYF.

The chain links TRBV24-1 to TRBJ1-5; D is undetermined. CDR1 KGHDR and CDR2 SFDVKD come from the germline V gene. This CDR3 contains 13 residues. V lost 7 bases, J lost 0 bases, and 6 bases lay in between. The CDR3 spells CATSFSSNQPQHF. For the CDR3, the DNA is TGTGCCACCAGCTTTTCTAGCAATCAGCCCCAGCATTTT.

The chain is built from TRBV12-3 or TRBV12-4 and TRBJ2-7; D may correspond to TRBD1 or TRBD2 (7 bases each). With 6 bases removed from V and 3 bases from J, the gap between germline ends came to 18 bases. The CDR3 is made up of 15 amino acids. DNA of the CDR3: TGTGCCAGCAGGGGGGGGACAGCTGGGGGCTACGAGCAGTACTTC. This codes for CASRGGTAGGYEQYF.

The chain carries TRBV7-9 and TRBJ2-5, with a tentative D call TRBD1 (5 bases). This CDR3 region has 13 residues. The V end lost 4 bases, the J end lost 4 bases, and 10 bases lay between the germline ends. Germline V gene sequence: CDR1 SEHNR, CDR2 FQNEAQ (reference sequence). The CDR3 nucleotides read TGTGCCAGCAGCTGGGGCCATACAGAGACCCAGTACTTC. This translates into CASSWGHTETQYF.